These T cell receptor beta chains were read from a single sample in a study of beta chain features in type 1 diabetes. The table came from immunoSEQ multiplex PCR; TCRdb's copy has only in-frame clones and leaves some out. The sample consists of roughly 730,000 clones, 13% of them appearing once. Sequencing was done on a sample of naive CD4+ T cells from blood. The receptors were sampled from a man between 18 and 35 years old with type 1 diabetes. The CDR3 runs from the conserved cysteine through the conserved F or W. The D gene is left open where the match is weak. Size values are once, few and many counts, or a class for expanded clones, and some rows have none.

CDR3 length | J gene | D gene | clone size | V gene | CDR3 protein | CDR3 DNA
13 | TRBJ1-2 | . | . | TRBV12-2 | CASRLPIPGGYTF | TGTGCAAGTCGCTTACCCATTCCAGGTGGCTACACCTTC
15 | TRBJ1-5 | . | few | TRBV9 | CASSASPWGRQPQHF | TGTGCCAGCAGCGCCAGCCCTTGGGGTAGACAGCCCCAGCATTTT
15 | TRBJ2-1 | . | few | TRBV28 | CASSLGRGTQGEQFF | TGTGCCAGCAGTCTCGGCCGGGGAACTCAGGGTGAGCAGTTCTTC
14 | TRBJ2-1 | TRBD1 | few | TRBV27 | CASSSGQGLNEQFF | TGTGCCAGCAGTTCGGGACAGGGATTGAATGAGCAGTTCTTC
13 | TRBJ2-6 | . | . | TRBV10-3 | CAITSSGANVLTF | TGTGCCATCACGTCCTCTGGGGCCAACGTCCTGACTTTC
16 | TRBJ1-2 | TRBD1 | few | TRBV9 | CASSAGQGPVDYGYTF | TGTGCCAGCAGCGCCGGACAGGGGCCCGTTGACTATGGCTACACCTTC
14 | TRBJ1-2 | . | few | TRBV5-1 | CASSPRDGDGGYTF | TGCGCCAGCAGCCCCCGGGACGGTGATGGAGGCTACACCTTC
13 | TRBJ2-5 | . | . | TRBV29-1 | CSVARTDQETQYF | TGCAGCGTTGCCCGGACAGACCAAGAGACCCAGTACTTC
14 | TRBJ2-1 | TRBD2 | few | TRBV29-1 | CSVGTSGGLWEQFF | TGCAGCGTTGGGACTAGCGGGGGTCTCTGGGAGCAGTTCTTC
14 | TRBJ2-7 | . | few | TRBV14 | CASSQEWGTYEQYF | TGTGCCAGCAGCCAAGAGTGGGGGACATACGAGCAGTACTTC
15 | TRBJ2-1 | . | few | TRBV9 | CASSVLPSSYNEQFF | TGTGCCAGCAGCGTACTACCGAGCTCCTACAATGAGCAGTTCTTC
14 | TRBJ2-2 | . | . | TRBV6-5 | CASRDIRLTGELFF | TGTGCCAGCCGGGACATCAGACTCACCGGGGAGCTGTTTTTT
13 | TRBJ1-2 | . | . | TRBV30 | CAWSVSPNYGYTF | TGTGCCTGGAGTGTATCCCCTAACTATGGCTACACCTTC
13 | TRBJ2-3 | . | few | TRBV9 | CASSVGGADTQYF | TGTGCCAGCAGCGTCGGGGGTGCAGATACGCAGTATTTT